This T cell receptor (beta chain) was identified during a study of OX40 agonist ivuxolimab in advanced cancers. Overall study findings and caveats: The study found among the lowest clonal expansion in partial responders at 0.1-3.0 mg/kg.

Assay used: immunoSEQ multiplex PCR; TCRdb lists only in-frame clones, some missing. Of 75,000 to 95,000 clones in the sample, approximately 85% are singletons; the top ten hold about 0.22%. Notes on this clone: No antigen is known for it.

The CDR3 extends over 15 amino acids. Trimming left V 6 bases short and J 4 bases short, with 16 bases between. Germline CDR1 SNHLY, CDR2 FYNNEI. The chain uses TRBV2 and TRBJ1-5; weak D call: TRBD1 (6 bases). This TCR came from an adult with an advanced solid tumor such as melanoma, head and neck, liver or kidney cancer. The material was CD4+ or CD8+ T cells sorted from blood, obtained in a trial of the OX40 agonist ivuxolimab. CDR3 sequence: CASRRDNGRNQPQHF. In DNA, the CDR3 is TGTGCCAGCAGGCGGGACAATGGGAGGAATCAGCCCCAGCATTTT. The full variable domain, rest sourced from reference TRBV2 and TRBJ1-5, is EPEVTQTPSHQVTQMGQEVILRCVPISNHLYFYWYRQILGQKVEFLVSFYNNEISEKSEIFDDQFSVERPDGSNFTLKIRSTKLEDSAMYFCASRRDNGRNQPQHFGDGTRLSIL.